A single sample gave rise to the 19 T cell receptor beta chains below, sequenced in a study of blood T cell repertoires in COVID-19. The repertoire was sequenced with immunoSEQ multiplex PCR; TCRdb's copy has only in-frame clones and lacks some. The table records about 140,000 clones, roughly 80% of them present only once. The sequenced material came from peripheral blood. The receptors derive from a human donor in a cohort sampled during active COVID-19.

This rearrangement joins TRBV2 to TRBJ2-7; D may be TRBD1 (6 bases). Trimming pared 4 bases from V and 5 bases from J, leaving 12 bases between. Germline V gene data show CDR1 as SNHLY and CDR2 as FYNNEI. CDR3 length: 13 amino acids. The CDR3 DNA reads as TGTGCCAGCAGTGCCGGGTCAGGGGACGAGCAGTACTTC. Amino acid sequence: CASSAGSGDEQYF.

This rearrangement joins TRBV6-1 to TRBJ1-2; no clear D. The length of the CDR3 is 15 residues. From germline, CDR1 is MNHNS and CDR2 SASEGT. The V end was cut by 0 bases, the J end by 0 bases, with 8 bases between. CDR3 in amino acids: CASSEAAVSNYGYTF. For the CDR3, the DNA is TGTGCCAGCAGTGAAGCCGCAGTTTCTAACTATGGCTACACCTTC.

In this sample, this clone turned up once. V and J are TRBV21-1 and TRBJ1-3; TRBD1 reflects the table's D call only, with no check against the DNA. TRBV21-1 is described as a pseudogene. The CDR3 has 11 amino acids. CDR3 amino acids: CASSSINTIYF. The CDR3, as DNA: TGTGCCAGCAGTTCAATAAACACCATATATTTT.

The V gene is TRBV10-1, the J gene TRBJ1-1, with D hard to call. Germline CDR1 reads WNHNN; CDR2 reads SYGVQD (reference sequence). V lost 4 bases to trimming and J lost 1 base, with 7 bases between them. The CDR3 runs 13 residues. The CDR3, as DNA: TGCGCCAGCAGTGGACAATGGAACACTGAAGCTTTCTTT. Translating it yields CASSGQWNTEAFF.

Concerning this clone itself: Compared with germline, one end of the junction differs, possibly owing to a read error. The gene calls are TRBV6-5 and TRBJ1-5; 8 bases match TRBD1. The germline CDR1 and CDR2 sequences are MNHEY and SVGAGI. The CDR3 loop spans 15 amino acids. The CDR3 protein is CASSDSGGAFQPQHF. DNA for the CDR3: TGTGCCAGCAGTGACTCAGGGGGCGCGTTTCAGCCCCAGCATTTT.

The V and J genes are TRBV5-1 and TRBJ2-7; tentatively, D is TRBD1 (5 bases). The germline CDR1 and CDR2 sequences are SGHRS and YFSETQ. There are 15 residues in the CDR3. V lost 3 bases and J 3 bases, leaving 16 bases between the germline ends. This CDR3 is CASSSQDGRLYEQYF. The DNA of the CDR3 is TGCGCCAGCAGCTCACAGGATGGACGGCTCTACGAGCAGTACTTC.

The chain uses TRBV11-2 and TRBJ2-5; the match to TRBD1 covers 8 bases. V lost 3 bases to trimming and J lost 3 bases; unmatched junction nucleotides: 9. Germline loops: CDR1 SGHAT, CDR2 FQNNGV. There are 16 residues in the CDR3. In DNA form, the CDR3 reads TGTGCCAGCAGCTTTCGCTGGACAGGGATGAAAGAGACCCAGTACTTC. Translated: CASSFRWTGMKETQYF.

The chain uses TRBV25-1 and TRBJ2-3, with unresolved D. The V gene's germline CDR1 is MGHDK and CDR2 SYGVNS. CDR3 length: 14 amino acids. The germline V and J ends were trimmed by 2 bases and 5 bases, with 11 bases remaining between them. CDR3 sequence (DNA): TGTGCCAGCAGTGAACATAGTAATGTAGATACGCAGTATTTT. Translated, it gives CASSEHSNVDTQYF. Supplemented by reference TRBV25-1 and TRBJ2-3, the full variable domain reads EADIYQTPRYLVIGTGKKITLECSQTMGHDKMYWYQQDPGMELHLIHYSYGVNSTEKGDLSSESTVSRIRTEHFPLTLESARPSHTSQYLCASSEHSNVDTQYFGPGTRLTVL.

This clone was observed a few times. This sequence joins TRBV28 and TRBJ1-2; D may be TRBD1 (5 bases). Germline V gene lookup returns CDR1 MDHEN and CDR2 SYDVKM. Trimming cost V 6 bases and J 0 bases, with 11 bases left between them. CDR3 length: 14 residues. The CDR3 DNA reads as TGTGCCAGCAGGAGACAGACTTCTAACTATGGCTACACCTTC. It specifies CASRRQTSNYGYTF.

In DNA, the CDR3 is TGCGCCAGCAGCCGGAGGGGGCCTCTTAGCACAGATACGCAGTATTTT. Its translation is CASSRRGPLSTDTQYF. The genes are TRBV5-1 and TRBJ2-3; D is possibly TRBD1 (7 bases). In germline, CDR1 is SGHRS, CDR2 YFSETQ. Trimming cost V 4 bases and J 0 bases, with 15 bases left between them. The CDR3 extends over 16 amino acids.

The rearrangement links TRBV5-6 to TRBJ1-2, with 9 positions matching TRBD1. CDR1 and CDR2 from the germline V gene are SGHDT and YYEEEE. This CDR3 has 13 residues. V gave up 4 bases and J gave up 8 bases; unmatched junction bases: 6. CDR3 sequence reads: CASSLTGGWGYTF. The CDR3, as DNA: TGTGCCAGCAGCCTTACAGGGGGCTGGGGCTACACCTTC.

The genes are TRBV28 and TRBJ1-5; no clear D gene. V dropped 3 bases and J dropped 9 bases, with 15 bases sitting between them. The CDR3 extends over 14 amino acids. Per germline, CDR1 MDHEN and CDR2 SYDVKM. The CDR3 DNA reads TGTGCCAGCAGTTTCGGCGGCGGAATAAGGCCCCAGCATTTT. The encoded protein is CASSFGGGIRPQHF.

This chain connects TRBV19 to TRBJ2-3, with D perhaps TRBD1 (6 bases). Germline CDR1 reads LNHDA; CDR2 reads SQIVND (reference sequence). CDR3 length: 14 amino acids. Trimming stripped 4 bases from V and 2 bases from J, with 10 bases between. Written as DNA, the CDR3 is TGTGCCAGTAGTAGTCCAGGGGTCACAGATACGCAGTATTTT. This gives the protein CASSSPGVTDTQYF. Filled out from reference TRBV19 and TRBJ2-3, the complete variable domain reads DGGITQSPKYLFRKEGQNVTLSCEQNLNHDAMYWYRQDPGQGLRLIYYSQIVNDFQKGDIAEGYSVSREKKESFPLTVTSAQKNPTAFYLCASSSPGVTDTQYFGPGTRLTVL.

V and J are TRBV28 and TRBJ2-3; D may be TRBD2 (5 bases). V shed 5 bases and J shed 4 bases, with 13 bases lying between them. The CDR3 is 14 residues long. Germline-derived CDR1 and CDR2 are MDHEN and SYDVKM. For the CDR3, the DNA is TGTGCCAGCAGTCCCCCTAGCATCGCAGATACGCAGTATTTT. Its protein product is CASSPPSIADTQYF.

V is TRBV9 and J is TRBJ2-1; TRBD2 agrees at 8 bases. The trim removed 4 bases at V and 0 bases at J, leaving 3 bases unmatched. CDR3 size: 15 residues. Germline loops: CDR1 SGDLS, CDR2 YYNGEE. The CDR3 sequence is CASSTAGASYNEQFF. In nucleotides, the CDR3 is TGTGCCAGCAGCACAGCGGGGGCCTCCTACAATGAGCAGTTCTTC. Complete variable domain (other parts from reference TRBV9 and TRBJ2-1): DSGVTQTPKHLITATGQRVTLRCSPRSGDLSVYWYQQSLDQGLQFLIQYYNGEERAKGNILERFSAQQFPDLHSELNLSSLELGDSALYFCASSTAGASYNEQFFGPGTRLTVL.

This clone was counted between two and nine times. This chain links TRBV6-5 with TRBJ1-5; TRBD1 aligns across 10 bases. Trimming at V came to 4 bases and at J to 6 bases, leaving 9 bases not matched to a gene. The CDR3 has 16 residues. The V gene's germline CDR1 is MNHEY and CDR2 SVGAGI. The CDR3: CASSSGDRGEGQPQHF. CDR3 bases: TGTGCCAGCAGTTCCGGGGACAGGGGAGAGGGTCAGCCCCAGCATTTT.

The J gene is TRBJ2-1, the V gene TRBV7-9; 12 bases are a match to TRBD2. This CDR3 is 15 amino acids long. In germline, CDR1 is SEHNR, CDR2 FQNEAQ (reference sequence). The V and J ends lost 1 base and 12 bases, in that order; junction bases with no gene match: 7. The CDR3 loop is CASSLVLAGGRPQFF. CDR3 sequence (DNA): TGTGCCAGCAGCTTAGTACTAGCGGGGGGAAGACCGCAGTTCTTC. Complete variable domain (other parts from reference TRBV7-9 and TRBJ2-1): DTGVSQNPRHKITKRGQNVTFRCDPISEHNRLYWYRQTLGQGPEFLTYFQNEAQLEKSRLLSDRFSAERPKGSFSTLEIQRTEQGDSAMYLCASSLVLAGGRPQFFGPGTRLTVL.

This sequence joins TRBV5-1 and TRBJ1-3; D perhaps matches TRBD1 (6 bases). There are 17 residues in the CDR3. The V gene's germline CDR1 is SGHRS and CDR2 YFSETQ. The germline V and J ends were trimmed by 0 bases and 3 bases, with 16 bases remaining between them. The CDR3 DNA sequence: TGCGCCAGCAGCTTGGGGCCTGGGACAACTATTGGAAACACCATATATTTT. It is translated as CASSLGPGTTIGNTIYF. Based on the CDR3 plus reference TRBV5-1 and TRBJ1-3, the full variable domain is KAGVTQTPRYLIKTRGQQVTLSCSPISGHRSVSWYQQTPGQGLQFLFEYFSETQRNKGNFPGRFSGRQFSNSRSEMNVSTLELGDSALYLCASSLGPGTTIGNTIYFGEGSWLTVV.

This clone was observed a handful of times. This chain uses TRBV14 with TRBJ1-3, with a tentative D call TRBD1 (6 bases). Per germline, CDR1 SGHDN and CDR2 FVKESK. The CDR3 runs 16 residues. The ends were cut back, 3 bases at V and 2 bases at J, with 14 bases in the middle. The CDR3 region has the DNA TGTGCCAGCAGCCATCTACAGGGACTACCTGGAAACACCATATATTTT. Protein product: CASSHLQGLPGNTIYF.